The clone carrying this TCR beta chain was recorded at least ten times. What it binds is unknown. The data stem from a study of CD8 T cells in ankylosing spondylitis. Findings of the study overall: Reports of some motif variants in reactive arthritis synovial fluid and blood predate this one.

Germline CDR1 and CDR2: MNHEY and SVGEGT. V lost 7 bases, J lost 1 base, and 8 bases stayed unmatched. The CDR3 sequence is 16 residues long. TCRdb passed the 5' RACE reads through MiXCR, listing each CDR3 protein once. Of roughly 91,000 distinct CDR3 sequences in the sample, over 6.5% were seen once. V is TRBV6-2 or TRBV6-3 and J is TRBJ2-4, with TRBD2 matching 9 bases. The clonotype was recovered from a male donor with ankylosing spondylitis or in good health (not recorded which). Sample: blood, either unsorted or a sorted T cell fraction (not recorded which). In DNA form, the CDR3 reads TGTGCCAGCAAAGGCGGGGGGGCCCTGGCCAAAAACATTCAGTACTTC. Residues: CASKGGGALAKNIQYF.